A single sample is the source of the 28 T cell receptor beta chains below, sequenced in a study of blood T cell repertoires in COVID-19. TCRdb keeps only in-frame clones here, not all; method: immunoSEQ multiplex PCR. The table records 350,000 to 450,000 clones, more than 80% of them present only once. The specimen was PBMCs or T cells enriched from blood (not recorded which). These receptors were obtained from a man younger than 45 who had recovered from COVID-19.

CDR3 in DNA: TGCGCCAGCAGCCTATCCGGGACAGCGAATGGCTACACCTTC. Protein sequence: CASSLSGTANGYTF. The rearrangement links TRBV4-1 to TRBJ1-2, with 7 bases fitting TRBD1. The CDR3 runs 14 residues. Germline V CDR1 and CDR2: MGHRA, YSYEKL. After removal of 4 bases from V and 6 bases from J, the junction contained 8 bases not matched to a gene.

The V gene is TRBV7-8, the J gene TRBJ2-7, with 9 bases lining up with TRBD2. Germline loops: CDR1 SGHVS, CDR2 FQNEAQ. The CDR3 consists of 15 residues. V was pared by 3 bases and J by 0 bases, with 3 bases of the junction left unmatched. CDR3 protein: CASSLVSGSSYEQYF. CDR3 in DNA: TGTGCCAGCAGCTTGGTTAGCGGGAGCTCCTACGAGCAGTACTTC.

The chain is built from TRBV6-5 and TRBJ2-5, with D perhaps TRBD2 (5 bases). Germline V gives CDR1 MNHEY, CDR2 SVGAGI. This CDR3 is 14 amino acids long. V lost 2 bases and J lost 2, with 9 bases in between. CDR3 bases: TGTGCCAGCAGTTACGGGAGCTCACAAGAGACCCAGTACTTC. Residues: CASSYGSSQETQYF.

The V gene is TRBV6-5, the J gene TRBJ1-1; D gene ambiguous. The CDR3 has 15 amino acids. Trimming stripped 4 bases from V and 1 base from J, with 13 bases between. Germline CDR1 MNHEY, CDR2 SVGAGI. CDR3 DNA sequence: TGTGCCAGCAGTTTCCCTGCCAGATCGAACACTGAAGCTTTCTTT. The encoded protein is CASSFPARSNTEAFF.

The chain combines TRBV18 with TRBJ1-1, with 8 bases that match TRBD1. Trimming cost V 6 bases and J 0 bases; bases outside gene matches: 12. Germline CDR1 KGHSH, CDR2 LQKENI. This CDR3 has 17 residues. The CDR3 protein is CASSESVGTGMNTEAFF. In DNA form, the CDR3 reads TGTGCCAGCTCCGAGTCAGTTGGGACAGGCATGAACACTGAAGCTTTCTTT.

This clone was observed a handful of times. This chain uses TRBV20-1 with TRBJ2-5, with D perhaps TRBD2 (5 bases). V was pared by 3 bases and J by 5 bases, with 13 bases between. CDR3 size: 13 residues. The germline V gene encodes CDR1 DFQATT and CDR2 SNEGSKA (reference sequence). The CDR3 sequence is CSASSWTRETQYF. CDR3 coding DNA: TGCAGTGCTAGTAGTTGGACTCGGGAGACCCAGTACTTC.

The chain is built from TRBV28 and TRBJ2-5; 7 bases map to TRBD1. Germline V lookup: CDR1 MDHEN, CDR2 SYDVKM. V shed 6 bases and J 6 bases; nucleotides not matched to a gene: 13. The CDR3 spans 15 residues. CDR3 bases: TGTGCCAGCAGGGACCGGGAACAGGGGTATCAGACCCAGTACTTC. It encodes CASRDREQGYQTQYF.

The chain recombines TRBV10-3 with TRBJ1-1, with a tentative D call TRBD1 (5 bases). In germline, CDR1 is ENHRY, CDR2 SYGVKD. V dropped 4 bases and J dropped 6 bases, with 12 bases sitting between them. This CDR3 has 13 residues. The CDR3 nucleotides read TGTGCCATCAGTGGGGCAGGGAGGGCTGAAGCTTTCTTT. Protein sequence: CAISGAGRAEAFF.

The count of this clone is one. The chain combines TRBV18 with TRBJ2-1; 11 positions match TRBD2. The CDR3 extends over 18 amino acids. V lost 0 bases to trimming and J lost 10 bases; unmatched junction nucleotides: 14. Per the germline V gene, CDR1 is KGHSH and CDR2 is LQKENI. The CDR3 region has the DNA TGTGCCAGCTCACCACCAACTCCCGGGACTAGCGGTAGAAAGGAGCAGTTCTTC. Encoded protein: CASSPPTPGTSGRKEQFF.

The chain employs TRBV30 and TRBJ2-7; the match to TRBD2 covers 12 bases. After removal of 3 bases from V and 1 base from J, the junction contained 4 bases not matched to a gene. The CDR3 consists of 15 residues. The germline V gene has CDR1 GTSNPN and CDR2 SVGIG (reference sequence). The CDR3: CAWRLAGGFSYEQYF. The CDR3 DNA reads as TGTGCCTGGAGACTAGCGGGAGGTTTTTCCTACGAGCAGTACTTC.

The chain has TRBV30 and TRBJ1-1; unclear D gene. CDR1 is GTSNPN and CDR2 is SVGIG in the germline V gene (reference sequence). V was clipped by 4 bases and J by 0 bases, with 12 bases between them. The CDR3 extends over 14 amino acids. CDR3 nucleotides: TGTGCCTGGAAGGTGGAGGGAATGAACACTGAAGCTTTCTTT. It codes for CAWKVEGMNTEAFF.

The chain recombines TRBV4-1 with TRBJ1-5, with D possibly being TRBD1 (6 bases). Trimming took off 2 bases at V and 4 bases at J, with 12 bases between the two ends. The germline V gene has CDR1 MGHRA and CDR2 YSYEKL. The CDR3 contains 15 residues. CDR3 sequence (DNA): TGCGCCAGCAGCCAAAAGGGGGGGGTTAATCAGCCCCAGCATTTT. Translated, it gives CASSQKGGVNQPQHF.

In nucleotides, the CDR3 is TGCGCCAGCAGCCCTAGCGGGAGTCTGACAGATACGCAGTATTTT. Protein product: CASSPSGSLTDTQYF. The chain carries TRBV5-1 and TRBJ2-3; the match to TRBD2 covers 10 bases. The CDR3 has 15 amino acids. Germline-derived CDR1 and CDR2 are SGHRS and YFSETQ. J gave up 3 bases and V 4 bases, and 5 bases lay outside the gene matches.

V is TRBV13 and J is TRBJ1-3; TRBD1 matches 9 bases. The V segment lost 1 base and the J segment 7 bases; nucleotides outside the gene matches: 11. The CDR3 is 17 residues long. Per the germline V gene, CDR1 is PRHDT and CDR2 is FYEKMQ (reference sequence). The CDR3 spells CASSLVGTGPLENTIYF. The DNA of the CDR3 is TGTGCCAGCAGCTTAGTAGGGACAGGGCCTCTGGAGAACACCATATATTTT.

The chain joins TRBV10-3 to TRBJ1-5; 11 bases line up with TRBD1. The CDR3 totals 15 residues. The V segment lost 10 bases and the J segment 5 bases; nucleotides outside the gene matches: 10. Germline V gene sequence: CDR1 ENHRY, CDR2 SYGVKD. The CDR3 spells CATQGTGGLHQPQHF. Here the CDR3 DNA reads TGTGCCACCCAGGGGACAGGGGGATTGCATCAGCCCCAGCATTTT.

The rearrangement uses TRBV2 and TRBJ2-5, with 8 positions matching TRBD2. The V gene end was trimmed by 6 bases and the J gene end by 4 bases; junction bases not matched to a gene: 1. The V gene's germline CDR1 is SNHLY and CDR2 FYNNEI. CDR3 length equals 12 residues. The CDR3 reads CASSRGGETQYF. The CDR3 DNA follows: TGTGCCAGCAGCCGGGGGGGAGAGACCCAGTACTTC.

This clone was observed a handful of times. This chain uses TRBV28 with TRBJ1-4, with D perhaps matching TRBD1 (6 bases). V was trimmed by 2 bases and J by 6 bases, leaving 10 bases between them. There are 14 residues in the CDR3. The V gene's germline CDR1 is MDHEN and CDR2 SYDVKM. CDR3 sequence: CASSLAGADEKLFF. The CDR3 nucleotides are TGTGCCAGCAGTTTAGCGGGGGCTGATGAAAAACTGTTTTTT.

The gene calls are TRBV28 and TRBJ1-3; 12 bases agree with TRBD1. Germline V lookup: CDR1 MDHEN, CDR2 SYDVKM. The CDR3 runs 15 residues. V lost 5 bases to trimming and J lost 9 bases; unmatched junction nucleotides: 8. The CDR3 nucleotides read TGTGCCAGCAGTACCCCGGGACAGGGGGCCGGCACCATATATTTT. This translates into CASSTPGQGAGTIYF.

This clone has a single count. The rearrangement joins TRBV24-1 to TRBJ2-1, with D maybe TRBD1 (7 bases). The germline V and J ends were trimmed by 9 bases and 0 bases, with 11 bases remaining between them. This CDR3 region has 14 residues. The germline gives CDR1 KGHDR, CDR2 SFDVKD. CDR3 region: CATQGGSSYNEQFF. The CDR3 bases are TGTGCCACCCAGGGGGGAAGCTCCTACAATGAGCAGTTCTTC.

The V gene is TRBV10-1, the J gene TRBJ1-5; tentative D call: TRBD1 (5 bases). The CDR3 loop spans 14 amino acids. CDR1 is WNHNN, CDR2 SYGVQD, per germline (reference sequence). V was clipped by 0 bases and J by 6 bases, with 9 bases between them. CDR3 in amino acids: CASSESGVVQPQHF. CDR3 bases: TGCGCCAGCAGTGAGTCAGGGGTGGTTCAGCCCCAGCATTTT.

CDR3: CASSQADSLKEPQHF. In DNA, the CDR3 is TGCGCCAGCAGCCAAGCTGACAGTCTAAAGGAGCCCCAGCATTTT. The rearrangement links TRBV4-1 to TRBJ1-5, with D maybe TRBD1 (5 bases). The CDR3 extends over 15 amino acids. The V end was cut by 1 base, the J end by 8 bases, with 15 bases between. CDR1 and CDR2 (germline): MGHRA, YSYEKL.

The CDR3 is CASRLGHLGYTF. CDR3 nucleotide sequence: TGTGCCAGCCGGCTGGGACACCTTGGCTACACCTTC. V is TRBV6-5 and J is TRBJ1-2, with a weak D call TRBD1 (6 bases). The CDR3 runs 12 residues. The V gene lost 8 bases and the J gene lost 7 bases, with 14 bases spanning the gap. CDR1 MNHEY and CDR2 SVGAGI come from the germline V gene.

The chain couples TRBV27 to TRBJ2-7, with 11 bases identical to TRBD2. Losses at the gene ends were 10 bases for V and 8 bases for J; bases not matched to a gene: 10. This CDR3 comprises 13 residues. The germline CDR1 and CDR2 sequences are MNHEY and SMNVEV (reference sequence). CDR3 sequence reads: CATSGTSGVKQYF. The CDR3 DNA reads TGTGCCACCTCGGGGACTAGCGGAGTGAAGCAGTACTTC.

The CDR3 reads CASSLGLAGGPGTDTQYF. The CDR3 DNA sequence: TGCGCCAGCAGCTTGGGCCTAGCGGGAGGGCCGGGCACAGATACGCAGTATTTT. The chain uses TRBV5-1 and TRBJ2-3, with 12 bases lining up with TRBD2. CDR1 and CDR2 from the germline V gene are SGHRS and YFSETQ. The CDR3 runs to 18 residues. Trimming cost V 0 bases and J 1 base; bases outside gene matches: 6.

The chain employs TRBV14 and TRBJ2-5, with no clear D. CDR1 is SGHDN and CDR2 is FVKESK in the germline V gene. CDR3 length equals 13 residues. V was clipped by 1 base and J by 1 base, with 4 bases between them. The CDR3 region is CASSQGSQETQYF. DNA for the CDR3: TGTGCCAGCAGCCAAGGCAGCCAAGAGACCCAGTACTTC.

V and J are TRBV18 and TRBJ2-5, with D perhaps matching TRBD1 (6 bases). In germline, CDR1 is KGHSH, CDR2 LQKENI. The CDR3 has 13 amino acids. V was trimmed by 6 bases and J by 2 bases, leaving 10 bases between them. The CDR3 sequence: CASSGTTQETQYF. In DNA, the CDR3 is TGTGCCAGCTCCGGGACAACGCAAGAGACCCAGTACTTC.

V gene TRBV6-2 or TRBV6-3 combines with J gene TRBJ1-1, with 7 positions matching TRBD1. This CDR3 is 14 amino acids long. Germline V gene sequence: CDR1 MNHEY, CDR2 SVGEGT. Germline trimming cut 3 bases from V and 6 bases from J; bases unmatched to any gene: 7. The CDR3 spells CASSYTGVIPEAFF. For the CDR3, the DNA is TGTGCCAGCAGTTATACAGGGGTTATCCCTGAAGCTTTCTTT.

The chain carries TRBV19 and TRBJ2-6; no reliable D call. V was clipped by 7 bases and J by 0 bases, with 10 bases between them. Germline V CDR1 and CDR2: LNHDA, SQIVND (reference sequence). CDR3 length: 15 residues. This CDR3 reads CASNLARSGANVLTF. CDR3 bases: TGTGCCAGTAACCTGGCACGCTCTGGGGCCAACGTCCTGACTTTC.